A single sample gave rise to the 9 T cell receptor beta chains below, sequenced in a study of T-cell reconstitution after alpha-beta-depleted transplantation in children. The TCRbeta library incorporated unique molecular identifiers. TCRdb used MiXCR to reprocess the PCR reads, holding one entry per CDR3 protein. This table has around 600,000 distinct CDR3 sequences, 23% appearing once. The sequencing used PBMCs, mostly from graft donor cells, collected 360 days after TCRalphabeta/CD19-depleted stem cell transplant. All receptors derive from a boy younger than two who had a stem cell transplant for acute myeloid leukemia, so the T cells may come from the graft donor.

The chain couples TRBV9 to TRBJ2-7; no reliable D call. The CDR3 spans 15 residues. V was pared by 1 base and J by 0 bases, with 11 bases between. Per the germline V gene, CDR1 is SGDLS and CDR2 is YYNGEE. CDR3 amino acids: CASSVHGSRSYEQYF. The CDR3 DNA reads TGTGCCAGCAGCGTACACGGGTCTCGCTCCTACGAGCAGTACTTC. Based on the CDR3 plus reference TRBV9 and TRBJ2-7, the full variable domain is DSGVTQTPKHLITATGQRVTLRCSPRSGDLSVYWYQQSLDQGLQFLIQYYNGEERAKGNILERFSAQQFPDLHSELNLSSLELGDSALYFCASSVHGSRSYEQYFGPGTRLTVT.

This clonotype was seen a few times. The V and J genes are TRBV14 and TRBJ2-5; unclear D gene. V was trimmed by 0 bases and J by 4 bases, leaving 9 bases between them. Germline loops: CDR1 SGHDN, CDR2 FVKESK. The CDR3 extends over 14 amino acids. CDR3 in amino acids: CASSQEDEIETQYF. The CDR3 region has the DNA TGTGCCAGCAGCCAAGAGGATGAAATAGAGACCCAGTACTTC. The whole variable domain, filled in from reference TRBV14 and TRBJ2-5, reads EAGVTQFPSHSVIEKGQTVTLRCDPISGHDNLYWYRRVMGKEIKFLLHFVKESKQDESGMPNNRFLAERTGGTYSTLKVQPAELEDSGVYFCASSQEDEIETQYFGPGTRLLVL.

The chain employs TRBV12-3 or TRBV12-4 and TRBJ2-3; 8 positions match TRBD2. The CDR3 is made up of 14 amino acids. Trimming at V came to 5 bases and at J to 7 bases, leaving 8 bases not matched to a gene. The CDR3 DNA reads as TGTGCCAGCAGTCTCGGGGGGGTGGGAAATACGCAGTATTTT. It specifies CASSLGGVGNTQYF.

A few counts support this clonotype. J is TRBJ2-7 and V is TRBV27, with D possibly matching TRBD2 (6 bases). Trimming cost V 5 bases and J 0 bases, with 8 bases left between them. Germline assignment: CDR1 MNHEY and CDR2 SMNVEV (reference sequence). This CDR3 is built from 13 residues. CDR3 sequence: CASSRGSSYEQYV. CDR3 coding DNA: TGTGCCAGCAGTCGGGGGAGCTCCTACGAGCAGTACGTC.

At least ten counts were recorded for this clonotype. CDR3 region: CASSPGRDRQYF. CDR3 coding DNA: TGTGCCAGCAGCCCGGGTCGGGACCGGCAGTACTTC. The chain joins TRBV7-6 to TRBJ2-5, with D possibly being TRBD1 or TRBD2 (5 bases each). Looked up from germline, CDR1 is SGHVS and CDR2 is FNYEAQ. There are 12 residues in the CDR3. V was trimmed by 5 bases and J by 11 bases, leaving 15 bases between them.

This clonotype has at least ten counts. The rearrangement links TRBV7-9 to TRBJ2-3; D unclear. The germline V and J ends were trimmed by 2 bases and 4 bases, with 7 bases remaining between them. CDR1 is SEHNR and CDR2 is FQNEAQ in the germline V gene (reference sequence). The CDR3 runs 13 residues. The DNA for the CDR3 is TGTGCCAGCAGCTTAACACTCCCAGATACGCAGTATTTT. It is translated as CASSLTLPDTQYF.

The sample holds a few counts of this clonotype. The chain couples TRBV4-2 to TRBJ1-5; D not certain. Trimming removed 0 bases from V and 0 bases from J, with 6 bases in between. This CDR3 spans 15 amino acids. Germline CDR1 is LGHNA and CDR2 is YNFKEQ. The CDR3 region is CASSQDGDSNQPQHF. The CDR3 DNA reads as TGTGCCAGCAGCCAAGACGGAGATAGCAATCAGCCCCAGCATTTT.

Only a few counts were recorded for this clonotype. The chain has TRBV20-1 and TRBJ2-4; the D call may be TRBD1 or TRBD2 (5 bases each). CDR1 DFQATT and CDR2 SNEGSKA come from the germline V gene (reference sequence). CDR3 length equals 14 residues. Trimming took off 6 bases at V and 0 bases at J, with 12 bases between the two ends. The CDR3 DNA sequence: TGCAGTGCGAGGGACCTTTTAGCCAAAAACATTCAGTACTTC. This encodes CSARDLLAKNIQYF.

This clonotype was counted many times. The genes are TRBV19 and TRBJ2-2, with 8 bases lining up with TRBD1. This CDR3 has 17 residues. CDR1 and CDR2 from the germline V gene are LNHDA and SQIVND (reference sequence). The ends lost 3 bases at V and 0 bases at J; junction bases unmatched: 6. The CDR3 coding sequence is TGTGCCAGTAGTATCTCCGCAGGGGGCGCGAACACCGGGGAGCTGTTTTTT. It translates to CASSISAGGANTGELFF.